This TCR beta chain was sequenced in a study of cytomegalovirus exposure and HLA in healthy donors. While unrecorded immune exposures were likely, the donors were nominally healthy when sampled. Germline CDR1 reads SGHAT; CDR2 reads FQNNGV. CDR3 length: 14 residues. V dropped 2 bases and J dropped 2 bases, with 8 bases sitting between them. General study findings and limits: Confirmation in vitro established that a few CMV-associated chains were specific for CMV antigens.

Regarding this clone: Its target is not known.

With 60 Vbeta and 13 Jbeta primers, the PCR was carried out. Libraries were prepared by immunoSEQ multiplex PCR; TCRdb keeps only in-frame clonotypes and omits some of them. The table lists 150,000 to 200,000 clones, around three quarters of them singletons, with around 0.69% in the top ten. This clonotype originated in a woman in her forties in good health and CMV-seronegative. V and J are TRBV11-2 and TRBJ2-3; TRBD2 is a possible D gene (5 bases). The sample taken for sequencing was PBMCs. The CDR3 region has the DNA TGTGCCAGCAGCTTACAGCGGAACACAGATACGCAGTATTTT. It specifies CASSLQRNTDTQYF.